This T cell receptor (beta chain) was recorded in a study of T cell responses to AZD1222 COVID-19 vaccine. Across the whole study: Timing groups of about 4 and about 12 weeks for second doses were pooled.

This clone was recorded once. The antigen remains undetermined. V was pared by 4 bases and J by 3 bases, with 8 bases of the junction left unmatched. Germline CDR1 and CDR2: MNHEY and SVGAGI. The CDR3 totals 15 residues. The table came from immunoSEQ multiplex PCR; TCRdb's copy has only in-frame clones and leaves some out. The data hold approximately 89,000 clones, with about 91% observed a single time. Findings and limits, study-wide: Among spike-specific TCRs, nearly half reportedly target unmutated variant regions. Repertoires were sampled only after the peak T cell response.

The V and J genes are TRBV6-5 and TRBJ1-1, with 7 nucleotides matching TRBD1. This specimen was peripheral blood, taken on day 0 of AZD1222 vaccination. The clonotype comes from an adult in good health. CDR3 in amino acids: CASSLGQFGDTEAFF. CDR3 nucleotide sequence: TGTGCCAGCAGTTTGGGACAGTTTGGCGACACTGAAGCTTTCTTT.